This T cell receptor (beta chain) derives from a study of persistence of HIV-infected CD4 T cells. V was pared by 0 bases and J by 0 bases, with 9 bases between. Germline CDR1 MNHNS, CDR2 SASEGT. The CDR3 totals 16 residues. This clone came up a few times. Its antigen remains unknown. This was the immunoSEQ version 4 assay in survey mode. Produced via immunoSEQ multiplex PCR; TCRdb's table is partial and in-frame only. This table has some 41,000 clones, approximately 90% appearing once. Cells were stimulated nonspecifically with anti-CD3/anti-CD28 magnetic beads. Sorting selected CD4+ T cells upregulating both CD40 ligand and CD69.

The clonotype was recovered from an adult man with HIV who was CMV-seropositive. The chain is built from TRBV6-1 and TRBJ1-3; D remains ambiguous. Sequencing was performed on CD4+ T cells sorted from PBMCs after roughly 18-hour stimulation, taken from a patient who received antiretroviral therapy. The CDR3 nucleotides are TGTGCCAGCAGTGAAGCCGGACGGTTCTCTGGAAACACCATATATTTT. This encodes CASSEAGRFSGNTIYF.